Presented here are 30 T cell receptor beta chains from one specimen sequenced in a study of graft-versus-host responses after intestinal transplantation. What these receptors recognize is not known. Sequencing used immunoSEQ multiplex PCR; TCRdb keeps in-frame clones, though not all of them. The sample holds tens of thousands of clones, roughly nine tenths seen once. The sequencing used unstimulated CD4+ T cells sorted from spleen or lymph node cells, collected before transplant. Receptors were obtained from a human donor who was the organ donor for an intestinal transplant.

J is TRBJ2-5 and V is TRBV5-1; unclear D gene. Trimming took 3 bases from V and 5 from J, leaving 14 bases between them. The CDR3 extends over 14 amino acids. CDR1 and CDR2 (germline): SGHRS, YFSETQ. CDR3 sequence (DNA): TGCGCCAGCAGCTCCGGCGGCCCTAGGGAGACCCAGTACTTC. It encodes CASSSGGPRETQYF.

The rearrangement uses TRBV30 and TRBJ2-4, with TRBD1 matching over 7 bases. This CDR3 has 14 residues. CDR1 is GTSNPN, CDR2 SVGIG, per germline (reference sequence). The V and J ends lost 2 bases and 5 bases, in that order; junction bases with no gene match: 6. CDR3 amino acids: CAWSSTGDQNIQYF. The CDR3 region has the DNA TGTGCCTGGAGTTCCACAGGGGACCAAAACATTCAGTACTTC.

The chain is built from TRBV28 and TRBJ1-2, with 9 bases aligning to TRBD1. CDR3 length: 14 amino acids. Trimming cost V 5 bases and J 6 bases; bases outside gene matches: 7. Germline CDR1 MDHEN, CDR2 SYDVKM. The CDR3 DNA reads TGTGCCAGCAGTCCATCGGGACAGGGACATGGCTACACCTTC. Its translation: CASSPSGQGHGYTF.

In DNA form, the CDR3 reads TGTGCCAGCAGCTTGAATAGCGGGAGGGGCACAGATACGCAGTATTTT. The encoded protein is CASSLNSGRGTDTQYF. The chain recombines TRBV5-6 with TRBJ2-3; 11 nucleotides match TRBD2. Germline loops: CDR1 SGHDT, CDR2 YYEEEE. The V segment lost 1 base and the J segment 1 base; nucleotides outside the gene matches: 2. This CDR3 comprises 16 residues. The variable domain in full, with the rest retrieved from reference TRBV5-6 and TRBJ2-3, is DAGVTQSPTHLIKTRGQQVTLRCSPKSGHDTVSWYQQALGQGPQFIFQYYEEEERQRGNFPDRFSGHQFPNYSSELNVNALLLGDSALYLCASSLNSGRGTDTQYFGPGTRLTVL.

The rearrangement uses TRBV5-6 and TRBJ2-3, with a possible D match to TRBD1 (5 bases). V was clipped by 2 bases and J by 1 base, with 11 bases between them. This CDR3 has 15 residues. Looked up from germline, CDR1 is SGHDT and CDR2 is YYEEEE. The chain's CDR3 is CASSFGAVGTDTQYF. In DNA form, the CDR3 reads TGTGCCAGCAGCTTTGGGGCGGTCGGCACAGATACGCAGTATTTT.

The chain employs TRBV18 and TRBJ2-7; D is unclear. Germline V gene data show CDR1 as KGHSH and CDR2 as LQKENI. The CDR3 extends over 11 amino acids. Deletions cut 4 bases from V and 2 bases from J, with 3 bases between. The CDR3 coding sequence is TGTGCCAGCTCACGTACCTACGAGCAGTACTTC. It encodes CASSRTYEQYF.

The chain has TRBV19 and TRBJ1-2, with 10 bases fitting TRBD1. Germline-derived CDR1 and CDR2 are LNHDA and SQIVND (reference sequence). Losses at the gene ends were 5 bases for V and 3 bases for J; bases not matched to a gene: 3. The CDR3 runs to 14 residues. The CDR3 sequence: CASSFGQGDYGYTF. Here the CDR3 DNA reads TGTGCCAGTAGTTTCGGACAGGGGGACTATGGCTACACCTTC. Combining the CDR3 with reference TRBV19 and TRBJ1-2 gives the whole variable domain DGGITQSPKYLFRKEGQNVTLSCEQNLNHDAMYWYRQDPGQGLRLIYYSQIVNDFQKGDIAEGYSVSREKKESFPLTVTSAQKNPTAFYLCASSFGQGDYGYTFGSGTRLTVV.

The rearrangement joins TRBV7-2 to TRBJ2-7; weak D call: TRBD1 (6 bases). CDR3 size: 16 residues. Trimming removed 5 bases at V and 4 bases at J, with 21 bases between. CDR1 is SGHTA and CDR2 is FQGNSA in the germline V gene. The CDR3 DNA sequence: TGTGCCAGCAGCCCTTACAGGGAGAAGGGCGTATACGAGCAGTACTTC. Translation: CASSPYREKGVYEQYF.

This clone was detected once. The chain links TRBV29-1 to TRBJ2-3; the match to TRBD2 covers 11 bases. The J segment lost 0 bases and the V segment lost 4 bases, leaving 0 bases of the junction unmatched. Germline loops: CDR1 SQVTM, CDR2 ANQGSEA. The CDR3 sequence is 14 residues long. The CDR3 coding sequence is TGCAGCGTTGGGACTAGCGGGAGCACAGATACGCAGTATTTT. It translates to CSVGTSGSTDTQYF.

CDR3 nucleotides: TGTGCCAGCAGCTCCCCCCTCGGGGGGGCCTACAATGAGCAGTTCTTC. Its protein product is CASSSPLGGAYNEQFF. V and J are TRBV7-8 and TRBJ2-1; 8 nucleotides line up with TRBD2. The CDR3 is 16 residues long. The V gene's germline CDR1 is SGHVS and CDR2 FQNEAQ. V was pared by 4 bases and J by 2 bases, with 7 bases of the junction left unmatched.

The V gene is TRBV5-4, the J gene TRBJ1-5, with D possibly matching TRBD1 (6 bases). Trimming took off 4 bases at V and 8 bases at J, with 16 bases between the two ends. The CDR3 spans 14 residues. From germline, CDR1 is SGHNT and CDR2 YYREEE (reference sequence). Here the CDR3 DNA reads TGTGCCAGCAGCCGCGGGGGGGGCCGGGAGCCCCAGCATTTT. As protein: CASSRGGGREPQHF.

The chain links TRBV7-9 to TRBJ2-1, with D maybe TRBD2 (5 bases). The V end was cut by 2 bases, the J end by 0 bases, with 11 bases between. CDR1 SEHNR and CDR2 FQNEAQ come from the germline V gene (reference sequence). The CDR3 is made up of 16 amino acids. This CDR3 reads CASSLYRDSSYNEQFF. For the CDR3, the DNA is TGTGCCAGCAGCTTATACCGGGATAGCTCCTACAATGAGCAGTTCTTC.

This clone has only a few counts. The CDR3 region has the DNA TGTGCCAGCAGCTTAGCCGCGTCTCTCAGGGCCGGGGAGCTGTTTTTT. Its protein product is CASSLAASLRAGELFF. This chain joins TRBV7-2 and TRBJ2-2; D is perhaps TRBD1 (5 bases). This CDR3 has 16 residues. With 0 bases removed from V and 6 bases from J, the gap between germline ends came to 14 bases. The V gene's germline CDR1 is SGHTA and CDR2 FQGNSA.

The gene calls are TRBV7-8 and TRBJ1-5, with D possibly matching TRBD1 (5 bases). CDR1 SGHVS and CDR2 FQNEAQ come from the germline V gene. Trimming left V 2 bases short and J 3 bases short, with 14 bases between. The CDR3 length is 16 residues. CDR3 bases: TGTGCCAGCAGCTTACTGACAGCCCAAAACAATCAGCCCCAGCATTTT. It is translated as CASSLLTAQNNQPQHF.

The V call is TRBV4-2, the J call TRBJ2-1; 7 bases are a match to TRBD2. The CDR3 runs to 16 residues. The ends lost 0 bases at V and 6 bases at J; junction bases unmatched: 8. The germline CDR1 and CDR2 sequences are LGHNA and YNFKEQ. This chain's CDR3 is CASSQEEREAVNEQFF. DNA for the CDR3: TGTGCCAGCAGCCAAGAAGAACGGGAGGCCGTCAATGAGCAGTTCTTC.

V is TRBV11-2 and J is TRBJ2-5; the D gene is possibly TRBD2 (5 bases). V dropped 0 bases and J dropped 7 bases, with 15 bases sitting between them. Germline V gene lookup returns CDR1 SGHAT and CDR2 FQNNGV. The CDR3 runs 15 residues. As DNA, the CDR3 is TGTGCCAGCAGCTTAGAACGGGGTAGCCTCGGGACCCAGTACTTC. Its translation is CASSLERGSLGTQYF.

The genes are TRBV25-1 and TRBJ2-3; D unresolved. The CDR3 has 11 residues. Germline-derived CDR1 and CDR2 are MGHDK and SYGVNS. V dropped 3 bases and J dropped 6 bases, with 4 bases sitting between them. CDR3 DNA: TGTGCCAGCAGTGACAGGGATACGCAGTATTTT. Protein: CASSDRDTQYF.

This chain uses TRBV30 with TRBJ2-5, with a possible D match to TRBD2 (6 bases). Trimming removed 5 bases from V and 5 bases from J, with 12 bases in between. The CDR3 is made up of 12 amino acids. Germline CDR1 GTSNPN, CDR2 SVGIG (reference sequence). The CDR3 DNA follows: TGTGCCTGGGCGGGACTGATGGAGACCCAGTACTTC. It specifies CAWAGLMETQYF.

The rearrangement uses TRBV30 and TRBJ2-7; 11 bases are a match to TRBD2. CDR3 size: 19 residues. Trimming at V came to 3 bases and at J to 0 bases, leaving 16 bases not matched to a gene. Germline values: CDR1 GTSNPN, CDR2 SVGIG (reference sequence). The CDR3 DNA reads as TGTGCCTGGAGAAGGGCCAAGCTAGCGGGAGGCCCCAGCTCCTACGAGCAGTACTTC. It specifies CAWRRAKLAGGPSSYEQYF.

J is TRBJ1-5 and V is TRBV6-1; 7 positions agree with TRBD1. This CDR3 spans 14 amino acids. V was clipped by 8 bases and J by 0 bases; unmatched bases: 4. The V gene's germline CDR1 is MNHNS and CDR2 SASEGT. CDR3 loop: CASRGTVSNQPQHF. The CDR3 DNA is TGTGCCAGCCGGGGGACAGTTAGCAATCAGCCCCAGCATTTT.

CDR3 residues: CASSEEGLGYGYTF. CDR3 coding DNA: TGTGCCAGCAGTGAAGAGGGGCTGGGCTATGGCTACACCTTC. This sequence joins TRBV6-1 and TRBJ1-2; tentatively, D is TRBD1 (5 bases). Germline assignment: CDR1 MNHNS and CDR2 SASEGT. V was shortened by 1 base and J by 4 bases, with 10 bases between the two germline ends. This CDR3 has 14 residues.

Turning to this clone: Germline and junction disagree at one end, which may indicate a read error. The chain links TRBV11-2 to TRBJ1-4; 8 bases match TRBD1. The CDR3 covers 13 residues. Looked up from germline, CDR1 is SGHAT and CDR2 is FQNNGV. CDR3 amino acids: CASSLAQRTGMNF. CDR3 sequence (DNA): TGTGCCAGCAGCTTAGCGCAACGGACAGGGATGAACTTT.

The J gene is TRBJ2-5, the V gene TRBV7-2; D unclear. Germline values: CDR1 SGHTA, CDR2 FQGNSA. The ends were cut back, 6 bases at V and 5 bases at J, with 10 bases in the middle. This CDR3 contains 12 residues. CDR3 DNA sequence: TGTGCCAGCAGTCGTCCCGGGGAGACCCAGTACTTC. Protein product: CASSRPGETQYF.

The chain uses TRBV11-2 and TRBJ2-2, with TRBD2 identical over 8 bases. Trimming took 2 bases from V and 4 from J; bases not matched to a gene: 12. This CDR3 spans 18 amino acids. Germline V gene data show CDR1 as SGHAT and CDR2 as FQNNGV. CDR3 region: CASSLHGIAGSPTGELFF. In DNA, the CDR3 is TGTGCCAGCAGCTTACATGGGATAGCGGGGTCCCCCACCGGGGAGCTGTTTTTT.

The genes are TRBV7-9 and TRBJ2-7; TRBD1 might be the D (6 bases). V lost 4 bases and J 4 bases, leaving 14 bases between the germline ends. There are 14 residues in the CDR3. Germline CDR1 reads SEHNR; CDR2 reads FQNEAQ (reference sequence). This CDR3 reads CASSSETGGYEQYF. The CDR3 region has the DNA TGTGCCAGCAGCTCCGAGACAGGCGGGTACGAGCAGTACTTC.

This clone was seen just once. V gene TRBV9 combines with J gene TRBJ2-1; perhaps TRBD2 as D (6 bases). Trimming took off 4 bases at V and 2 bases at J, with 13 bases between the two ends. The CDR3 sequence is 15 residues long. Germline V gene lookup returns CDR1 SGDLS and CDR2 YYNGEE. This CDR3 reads CASSFRAGTYNEQFF. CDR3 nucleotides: TGTGCCAGCAGCTTCCGGGCGGGAACCTACAATGAGCAGTTCTTC.

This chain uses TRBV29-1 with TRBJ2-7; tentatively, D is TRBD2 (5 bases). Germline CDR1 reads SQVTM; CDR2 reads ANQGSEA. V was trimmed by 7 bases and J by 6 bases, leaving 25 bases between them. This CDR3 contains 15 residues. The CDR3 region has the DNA TGCAGCGCCGCTTATTTCGGAGGCATAGGGATCGAGCAGTACTTC. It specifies CSAAYFGGIGIEQYF.

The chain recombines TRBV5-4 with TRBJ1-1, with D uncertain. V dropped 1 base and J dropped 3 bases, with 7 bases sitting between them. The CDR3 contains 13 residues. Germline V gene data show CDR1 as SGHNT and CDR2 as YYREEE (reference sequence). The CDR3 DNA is TGTGCCAGCAGCTTGAGCCGGGACACTGAAGCTTTCTTT. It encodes CASSLSRDTEAFF.

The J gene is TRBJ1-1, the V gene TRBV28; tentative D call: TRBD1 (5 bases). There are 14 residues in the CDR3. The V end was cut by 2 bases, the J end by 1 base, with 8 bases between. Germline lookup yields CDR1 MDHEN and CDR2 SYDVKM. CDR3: CASSLPGPNTEAFF. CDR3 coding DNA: TGTGCCAGCAGTTTACCAGGGCCGAACACTGAAGCTTTCTTT.

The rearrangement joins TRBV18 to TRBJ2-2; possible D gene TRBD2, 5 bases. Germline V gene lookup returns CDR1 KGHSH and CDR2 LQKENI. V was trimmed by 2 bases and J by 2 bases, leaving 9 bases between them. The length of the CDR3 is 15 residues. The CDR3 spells CASSPSAGNTGELFF. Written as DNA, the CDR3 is TGTGCCAGCTCACCATCGGCGGGTAACACCGGGGAGCTGTTTTTT.